The clone carrying this T cell receptor (beta chain) came up many times. Its target is unknown. This sample was included in a study of early T cells in non-severe SARS-CoV-2 infection. In the study overall: From unsorted whole blood, bulk RNA was sequenced, and the chains remained unpaired.

V lost 3 bases, J lost 2 bases, and 6 bases stayed unmatched. Germline CDR1 reads DFQATT; CDR2 reads SNEGSKA (reference sequence). The CDR3 has 14 residues. General study findings and limits: The matching step, a VDJdb search, favored anti-spike CD8 responses and missed private and CD4 specificities.

Separate cDNA molecules each had unique molecular identifiers attached to them. TCRdb itself ran the 5' RACE reads through MiXCR, one entry per CDR3 protein. The sample lists around 67,000 distinct CDR3 sequences, 9.5% to 15% seen once, with about 1.3% in the top ten. Sequencing used whole blood. The receptor's source is an adult who was a healthcare worker with PCR-confirmed SARS-CoV-2 infection or an uninfected control (not recorded which). The chain is built from TRBV20-1 and TRBJ2-5, with TRBD1 identical over 7 bases. The CDR3 sequence is CSARIWDRQETQYF. The DNA for the CDR3 is TGCAGTGCTAGGATCTGGGACAGACAAGAGACCCAGTACTTC.